Following are 32 T cell receptor beta chains from one sample sequenced in a study of T cells after yellow fever vaccination. TCRdb reprocessed the 5' RACE reads with MiXCR, giving one entry per CDR3 protein. The sample yields under 200,000 distinct CDR3 sequences, 6% to 7.5% seen once. Here the sequenced sample was CD4+ T cells sorted from PBMCs, taken 4 to 5 days after the first yellow fever vaccination. These receptors came from a man aged 18-30 years who received the YFV17D yellow fever vaccine.

This clonotype has at least ten counts. The chain couples TRBV5-1 to TRBJ2-6; TRBD2 matches at 8 bases. This CDR3 region has 17 residues. Unmatched junction bases numbered 7, after V lost 5 bases and J lost 0 bases. The germline V gene encodes CDR1 SGHRS and CDR2 YFSETQ. CDR3 coding DNA: TGCGCCAGCAGGGTCTTACTAGCGGACTCTGGGGCCAACGTCCTGACTTTC. It specifies CASRVLLADSGANVLTF.

V usage is TRBV12-3 or TRBV12-4 and J usage is TRBJ2-6, with 8 bases matching TRBD1. V shed 6 bases, J shed 0 bases, and the junction held 7 bases outside the gene matches. The CDR3 is 17 residues long. The CDR3 bases are TGTGCCAGCAGCCGCGGACAGGGAAGCTCTGGGGCCAACGTCCTGACTTTC. This codes for CASSRGQGSSGANVLTF.

This clonotype has ten or more counts. This chain uses TRBV5-1 with TRBJ2-7; 8 bases map to TRBD1. CDR3 length: 14 amino acids. V shed 3 bases, J shed 6 bases, and the junction held 8 bases outside the gene matches. Germline V lookup: CDR1 SGHRS, CDR2 YFSETQ. The CDR3 DNA reads TGCGCCAGCAGCTCCGACAGGGGAGGTCTCGAGCAGTACGTC. As protein: CASSSDRGGLEQYV.

This clonotype was detected ten times or more. The chain couples TRBV5-1 to TRBJ2-5; TRBD1 might be the D (6 bases). The V gene lost 4 bases and the J gene lost 5 bases, with 18 bases spanning the gap. The CDR3 has 15 amino acids. Germline V gene lookup returns CDR1 SGHRS and CDR2 YFSETQ. The CDR3 coding sequence is TGCGCCAGCAGCCGGGACAACCGGGCTGAGGAGACCCAGTACTTC. This translates into CASSRDNRAEETQYF.

This clonotype was observed many times. The V gene is TRBV4-3, the J gene TRBJ2-3; 9 nucleotides align to TRBD2. Losses at the gene ends were 1 base for V and 4 bases for J; bases not matched to a gene: 6. This CDR3 spans 16 amino acids. The germline CDR1 and CDR2 sequences are LGHNA and YSLEER. This chain's CDR3 is CASSQGKAGGADTQYF. The CDR3 DNA follows: TGCGCCAGCAGCCAAGGCAAAGCGGGGGGCGCAGATACGCAGTATTTT.

This clonotype was detected only a few times. The V call is TRBV10-3, the J call TRBJ2-1; D gene ambiguous. V lost 10 bases and J 7 bases, leaving 17 bases between the germline ends. The germline CDR1 and CDR2 sequences are ENHRY and SYGVKD. This CDR3 has 13 amino acids. The CDR3 sequence is CATAYERPNEQFF. DNA for the CDR3: TGTGCCACCGCTTACGAGCGCCCTAATGAGCAGTTCTTC.

This clonotype was observed many times. The chain couples TRBV9 to TRBJ2-3; D perhaps matches TRBD1 (5 bases). Trimming removed 4 bases at V and 1 base at J, with 16 bases between. The CDR3 contains 16 residues. CDR1 SGDLS and CDR2 YYNGEE come from the germline V gene. CDR3 residues: CASSPRVRGRTDTQYF. Written as DNA, the CDR3 is TGTGCCAGCAGCCCTCGAGTTAGGGGTCGCACAGATACGCAGTATTTT.

This clonotype showed up just a few times. The chain links TRBV28 to TRBJ2-5; a weak D match, TRBD2 (6 bases). In germline, CDR1 is MDHEN, CDR2 SYDVKM. Trimming took 4 bases from V and 6 from J, leaving 18 bases between them. This CDR3 is built from 15 residues. CDR3 DNA sequence: TGTGCCAGCAGTTATGGGCTAGCGTTACGAAAGACCCAGTACTTC. As protein: CASSYGLALRKTQYF.

This clonotype was observed a few times. V usage is TRBV15 and J usage is TRBJ1-2; weak D call: TRBD1 (6 bases). Between the trimmed V and J ends, which lost 5 bases and 1 base, there was a span of 14 bases. The V gene's germline CDR1 is LNHNV and CDR2 YYDKDF (reference sequence). The CDR3 runs 15 residues. The CDR3 region has the DNA TGTGCCACCAGCCGGCCGGGGGCGGGTAACTATGGCTACACCTTC. Translating gives CATSRPGAGNYGYTF.

On this clonotype: Given a much more abundant clone one base away, this may be a read error. The chain uses TRBV18 and TRBJ2-3; no reliable D call. The ends were cut back, 1 base at V and 3 bases at J, with 11 bases in the middle. This CDR3 is 15 amino acids long. Germline CDR1 is KGHSH and CDR2 is LQKENI. CDR3: CASSPLLSETDTQYF. The CDR3 DNA sequence: TGTGCCAGCTCACCACTACTATCGGAAACAGATACGCAGTATTTT.

The rearrangement uses TRBV19 and TRBJ2-3; D remains ambiguous. The germline V and J ends were trimmed by 10 bases and 2 bases, with 13 bases remaining between them. This CDR3 contains 13 residues. CDR1 and CDR2 (germline): LNHDA, SQIVND (reference sequence). CDR3 amino acids: CAMRRWVTDTQYF. The CDR3 coding sequence is TGTGCCATGCGAAGATGGGTCACAGATACGCAGTATTTT.

The V gene is TRBV7-9, the J gene TRBJ2-5, with no clear D. Germline V lookup: CDR1 SEHNR, CDR2 FQNEAQ (reference sequence). The V and J ends lost 10 bases and 5 bases respectively, with 11 bases between them. The CDR3 loop spans 11 amino acids. Here the CDR3 DNA reads TGTGCCACTGAATCTCGGGAGACCCAGTACTTC. Its protein is CATESRETQYF.

This clonotype has only a few counts. This chain joins TRBV6-1 and TRBJ1-5; D might be TRBD1 (5 bases). The CDR3 runs 15 residues. CDR1 is MNHNS, CDR2 SASEGT, per germline. Trimming removed 8 bases at V and 0 bases at J, with 14 bases between. The CDR3 nucleotides read TGTGCCAGCCTACGGTTGGGGGATAGCAATCAGCCCCAGCATTTT. Amino acids: CASLRLGDSNQPQHF.

The chain is built from TRBV9 and TRBJ1-5; no clear D. CDR3 length equals 15 residues. Looked up from germline, CDR1 is SGDLS and CDR2 is YYNGEE. Trimming removed 0 bases at V and 7 bases at J, with 14 bases between. CDR3 region: CASSVDPRQIQPQHF. CDR3 DNA: TGTGCCAGCAGCGTAGACCCGCGGCAAATCCAGCCCCAGCATTTT.

This clonotype came up many times. The chain recombines TRBV12-3 or TRBV12-4 with TRBJ2-1, with 10 bases matching TRBD2. The CDR3 has 16 amino acids. The V gene end was trimmed by 2 bases and the J gene end by 4 bases; junction bases not matched to a gene: 5. Here the CDR3 DNA reads TGTGCCAGCAGTTTAATGAGCGGGGGGGTATACAATGAGCAGTTCTTC. Translating it yields CASSLMSGGVYNEQFF.

As to this clonotype: It may be a read error: a sequence one base away is much more abundant. V usage is TRBV7-2 and J usage is TRBJ2-3, with 9 nucleotides matching TRBD2. J was trimmed by 1 base and V by 6 bases; bases with no gene match: 5. Germline V gene lookup returns CDR1 SGHTA and CDR2 FQGNSA. The CDR3 is 15 residues long. CDR3 DNA sequence: TGTGCCAGCAGTTTTATAGCGGGGGGCACAGATACGCAGTATTTT. Amino acids: CASSFIAGGTDTQYF.

This chain uses TRBV28 with TRBJ2-5; 9 bases fit TRBD1. Germline V gene lookup returns CDR1 MDHEN and CDR2 SYDVKM. Trimming cost V 8 bases and J 5 bases; bases outside gene matches: 12. The CDR3 is 15 amino acids. DNA for the CDR3: TGTGCCAGCGAGGGGGGAGGACAGGGGTCCGAGACCCAGTACTTC. The encoded protein is CASEGGGQGSETQYF.

CDR3 sequence: CASSLKRGGLDEQFF. In nucleotides, the CDR3 is TGTGCCAGCAGCTTGAAGCGGGGGGGCCTCGATGAGCAGTTCTTC. This chain links TRBV7-9 with TRBJ2-1, with TRBD2 matching 10 bases. Germline V lookup: CDR1 SEHNR, CDR2 FQNEAQ (reference sequence). V lost 3 bases, J lost 8 bases, and 7 bases stayed unmatched. CDR3 length: 15 amino acids. The full variable domain, rest sourced from reference TRBV7-9 and TRBJ2-1, is DTGVSQNPRHKITKRGQNVTFRCDPISEHNRLYWYRQTLGQGPEFLTYFQNEAQLEKSRLLSDRFSAERPKGSFSTLEIQRTEQGDSAMYLCASSLKRGGLDEQFFGPGTRLTVL.

This clonotype has just a few counts. The chain employs TRBV4-2 and TRBJ1-4, with D perhaps TRBD1 (6 bases). Germline V gives CDR1 LGHNA, CDR2 YNFKEQ. There are 16 residues in the CDR3. V lost 1 base, J lost 0 bases, and 9 bases lay in between. In DNA form, the CDR3 reads TGTGCCAGCAGCCAAGCGACAGGAACAACTAATGAAAAACTGTTTTTT. Translated: CASSQATGTTNEKLFF.

This clonotype was observed a few times. This chain links TRBV11-1 with TRBJ2-6, with 10 bases identical to TRBD1. V was pared by 5 bases and J by 3 bases, with 10 bases of the junction left unmatched. CDR3 size: 18 residues. CDR1 SGHAT and CDR2 FQDESV come from the germline V gene (reference sequence). CDR3: CASSLAGQGGYGANVLTF. The CDR3 DNA follows: TGTGCCAGCAGCCTGGCAGGACAGGGGGGTTATGGGGCCAACGTCCTGACTTTC.

This clonotype occurred many times. The chain recombines TRBV4-3 with TRBJ2-4; 9 bases fit TRBD1. CDR3 length equals 14 residues. CDR1 and CDR2 (germline): LGHNA, YSLEER. V lost 0 bases and J lost 11; bases outside the gene matches: 5. Here the CDR3 reads CASSQEARTGVQYF. CDR3 in DNA: TGCGCCAGCAGCCAAGAGGCTCGGACAGGGGTTCAGTACTTC.

This clonotype came up many times. The CDR3 reads CASSLGSGTGQPQHF. For the CDR3, the DNA is TGCGCCAGCAGCTTGGGCTCAGGGACGGGGCAGCCCCAGCATTTT. The chain has TRBV5-1 and TRBJ1-5; D may be TRBD1 (5 bases). V was clipped by 0 bases and J by 7 bases, with 14 bases between them. The CDR3 length is 15 residues. Germline CDR1 is SGHRS and CDR2 is YFSETQ.

The chain links TRBV20-1 to TRBJ1-2; D possibly corresponds to TRBD1 (5 bases). The CDR3 covers 13 residues. The germline V and J ends were trimmed by 4 bases and 4 bases, with 13 bases remaining between them. Germline V gene sequence: CDR1 DFQATT, CDR2 SNEGSKA (reference sequence). This CDR3 reads CSATRGEPYGYTF. CDR3 sequence (DNA): TGCAGTGCTACCCGGGGGGAACCCTATGGCTACACCTTC.

This chain uses TRBV7-2 with TRBJ2-2; 9 nucleotides line up with TRBD1. The CDR3 extends over 17 amino acids. The trim removed 1 base at V and 2 bases at J, leaving 5 bases unmatched. Germline values: CDR1 SGHTA, CDR2 FQGNSA. Here the CDR3 reads CASSLVGTGFNTGELFF. DNA of the CDR3: TGTGCCAGCAGCTTAGTCGGGACAGGGTTTAACACCGGGGAGCTGTTTTTT.

This clonotype was found many times. The V gene is TRBV11-2, the J gene TRBJ2-5, with D perhaps TRBD1 or TRBD2 (5 bases each). Trimming shortened V by 5 bases and J by 0 bases, and 10 bases separated the two germline ends. The CDR3 covers 14 residues. Germline V lookup: CDR1 SGHAT, CDR2 FQNNGV. The CDR3 sequence: CASSPGPDQETQYF. The CDR3 nucleotides read TGTGCCAGCAGCCCGGGGCCGGACCAAGAGACCCAGTACTTC.

This clonotype showed up just a few times. The J gene is TRBJ2-7, the V gene TRBV7-8; D unclear. This CDR3 has 12 amino acids. Germline loops: CDR1 SGHVS, CDR2 FQNEAQ. Deletions cut 2 bases from V and 3 bases from J, with 5 bases between. DNA for the CDR3: TGTGCCAGCAGCTTAAGTGTCTACGAGCAGTACGTC. Protein: CASSLSVYEQYV.

The table lists this clonotype with a few counts. The chain employs TRBV6-5 and TRBJ1-1, with a possible D match to TRBD1 (5 bases). The CDR3 is 16 amino acids. Looked up from germline, CDR1 is MNHEY and CDR2 is SVGAGI. Trimming took off 0 bases at V and 0 bases at J, with 11 bases between the two ends. This CDR3 reads CASSYSIRTLNTEAFF. In nucleotides, the CDR3 is TGTGCCAGCAGTTACTCGATCCGGACACTGAACACTGAAGCTTTCTTT.

This clonotype has just a few counts. The rearrangement links TRBV11-3 to TRBJ1-3, with D perhaps TRBD1 (5 bases). Between the trimmed V and J ends, which lost 2 bases and 4 bases, there was a span of 12 bases. This CDR3 comprises 15 residues. Germline CDR1 reads SGHNT; CDR2 reads YENEEA. CDR3 sequence: CASSLLRTRGNTIYF. CDR3 coding DNA: TGTGCCAGCAGCTTACTTAGGACACGAGGAAACACCATATATTTT.

This clonotype was seen more than once but under ten times. The V and J genes are TRBV12-3 or TRBV12-4 and TRBJ2-1; D is perhaps TRBD1 or TRBD2 (5 bases each). Between the trimmed V and J ends, which lost 0 bases and 9 bases, there was a span of 15 bases. The CDR3 runs 15 residues. The CDR3 nucleotides read TGTGCCAGCAGTTTAGCGGGGACCCTTATCGCTGAGCAGTTCTTC. Translation: CASSLAGTLIAEQFF.

The V gene is TRBV6-2 or TRBV6-3, the J gene TRBJ2-5; TRBD2 might be the D (6 bases). The V gene lost 2 bases and the J gene lost 4 bases, with 8 bases spanning the gap. The CDR3 is made up of 13 amino acids. From germline, CDR1 is MNHEY and CDR2 SVGEGT. CDR3 sequence reads: CASSYKAGETQYF. The CDR3 DNA sequence: TGTGCCAGCAGTTACAAAGCGGGAGAGACCCAGTACTTC.

A few counts support this clonotype. The chain joins TRBV29-1 to TRBJ2-1; TRBD2 agrees at 7 bases. Germline V gene sequence: CDR1 SQVTM, CDR2 ANQGSEA. The CDR3 extends over 12 amino acids. After removal of 6 bases from V and 8 bases from J, the junction contained 7 bases not matched to a gene. The CDR3: CSVVPGGDEQFF. The CDR3 DNA reads as TGCAGCGTCGTACCTGGGGGGGATGAGCAGTTCTTC.

This clonotype was observed a few times. The rearrangement uses TRBV18 and TRBJ1-1; TRBD1 is a possible D gene (6 bases). This CDR3 region has 15 residues. V was shortened by 3 bases and J by 5 bases, with 16 bases between the two germline ends. In germline, CDR1 is KGHSH, CDR2 LQKENI. The chain's CDR3 is CASSPPGGVGTEAFF. The CDR3 nucleotides read TGTGCCAGCTCACCCCCGGGGGGCGTGGGGACTGAAGCTTTCTTT. Full variable domain (outside the CDR3, taken from reference TRBV18 and TRBJ1-1): NAGVMQNPRHLVRRRGQEARLRCSPMKGHSHVYWYRQLPEEGLKFMVYLQKENIIDESGMPKERFSAEFPKEGPSILRIQQVVRGDSAAYFCASSPPGGVGTEAFFGQGTRLTVV.